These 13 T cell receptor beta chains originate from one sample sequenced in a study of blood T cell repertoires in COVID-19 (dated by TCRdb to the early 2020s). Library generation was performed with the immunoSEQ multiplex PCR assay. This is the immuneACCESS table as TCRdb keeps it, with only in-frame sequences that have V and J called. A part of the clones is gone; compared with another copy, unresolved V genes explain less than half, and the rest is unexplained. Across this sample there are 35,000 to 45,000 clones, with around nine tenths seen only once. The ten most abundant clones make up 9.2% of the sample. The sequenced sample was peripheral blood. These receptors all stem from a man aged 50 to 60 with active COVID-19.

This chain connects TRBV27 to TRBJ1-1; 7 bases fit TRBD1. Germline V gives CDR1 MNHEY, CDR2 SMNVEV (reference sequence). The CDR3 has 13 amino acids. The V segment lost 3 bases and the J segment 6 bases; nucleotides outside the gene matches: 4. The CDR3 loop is CASSFHRGSEAFF. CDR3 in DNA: TGTGCCAGCAGTTTCCACAGGGGCTCTGAAGCTTTCTTT.

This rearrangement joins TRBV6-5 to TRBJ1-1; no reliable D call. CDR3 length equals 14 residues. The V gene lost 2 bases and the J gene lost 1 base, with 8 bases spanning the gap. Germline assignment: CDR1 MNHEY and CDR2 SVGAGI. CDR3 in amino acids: CASSYGRGNTEAFF. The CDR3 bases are TGTGCCAGCAGTTACGGCCGGGGGAACACTGAAGCTTTCTTT.

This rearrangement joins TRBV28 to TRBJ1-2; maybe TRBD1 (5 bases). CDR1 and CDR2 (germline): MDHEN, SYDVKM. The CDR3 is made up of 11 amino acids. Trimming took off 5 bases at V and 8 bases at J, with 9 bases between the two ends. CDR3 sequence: CASSLGRGYTF. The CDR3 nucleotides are TGTGCCAGCAGTCTGGGGCGAGGCTACACCTTC.

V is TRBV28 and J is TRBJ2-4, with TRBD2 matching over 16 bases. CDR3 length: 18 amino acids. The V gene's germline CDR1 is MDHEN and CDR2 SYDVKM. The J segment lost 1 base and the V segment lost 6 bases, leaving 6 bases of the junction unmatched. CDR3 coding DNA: TGTGCCAGCAGGCCCGGGACTAGCGGGAGGGCGGCCAAAAACATTCAGTACTTC. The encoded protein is CASRPGTSGRAAKNIQYF.

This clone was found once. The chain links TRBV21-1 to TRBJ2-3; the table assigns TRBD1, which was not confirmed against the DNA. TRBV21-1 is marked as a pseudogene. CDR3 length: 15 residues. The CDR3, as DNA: TGTGCCAGCAGCAAAAGCTTAGGGGCCAGGTTAACGCAGTATTTT. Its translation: CASSKSLGARLTQYF.

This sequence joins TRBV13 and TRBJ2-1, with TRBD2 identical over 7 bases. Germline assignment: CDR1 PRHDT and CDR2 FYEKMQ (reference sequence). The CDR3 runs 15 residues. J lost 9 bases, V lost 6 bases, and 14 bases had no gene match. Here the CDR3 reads CASSFTSGTTIEQFF. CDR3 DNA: TGTGCCAGCAGTTTTACCTCCGGGACTACTATTGAGCAGTTCTTC.

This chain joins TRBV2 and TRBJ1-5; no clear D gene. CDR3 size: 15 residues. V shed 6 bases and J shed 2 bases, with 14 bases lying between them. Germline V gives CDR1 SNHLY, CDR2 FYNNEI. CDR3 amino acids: CASREVGERNQPQHF. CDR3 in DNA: TGTGCCAGCAGGGAGGTGGGAGAGCGCAATCAGCCCCAGCATTTT.

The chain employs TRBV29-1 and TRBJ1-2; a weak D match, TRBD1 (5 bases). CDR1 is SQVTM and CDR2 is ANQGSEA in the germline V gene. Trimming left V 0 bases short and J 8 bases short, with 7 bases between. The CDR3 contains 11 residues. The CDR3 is CSVEEGHGYTF. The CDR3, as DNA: TGCAGCGTTGAAGAGGGGCACGGCTACACCTTC.

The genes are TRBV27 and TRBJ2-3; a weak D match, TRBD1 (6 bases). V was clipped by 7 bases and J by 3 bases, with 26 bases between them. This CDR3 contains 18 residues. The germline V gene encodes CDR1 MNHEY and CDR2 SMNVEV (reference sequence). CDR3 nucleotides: TGTGCCAGCACAGGGGATTGGTCCCCCTCCTATAAGACAGATACGCAGTATTTT. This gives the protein CASTGDWSPSYKTDTQYF.

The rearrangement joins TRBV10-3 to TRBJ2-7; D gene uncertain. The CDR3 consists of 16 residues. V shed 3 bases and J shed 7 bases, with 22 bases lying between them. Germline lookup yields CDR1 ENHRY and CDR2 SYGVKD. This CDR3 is CAISDAAQVVFLEQYF. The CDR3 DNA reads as TGTGCCATCAGTGATGCAGCCCAGGTTGTTTTTCTTGAGCAGTACTTC.

CDR3 region: CASRLAGGPVEQYF. The CDR3 DNA is TGCGCCAGCAGACTAGCGGGAGGGCCGGTCGAGCAGTACTTC. This chain joins TRBV5-1 and TRBJ2-7; the match to TRBD2 covers 13 bases. Germline V CDR1 and CDR2: SGHRS, YFSETQ. Unmatched junction bases numbered 5, after V lost 5 bases and J lost 6 bases. This CDR3 spans 14 amino acids. The complete variable domain, with remaining parts taken from reference TRBV5-1 and TRBJ2-7, reads KAGVTQTPRYLIKTRGQQVTLSCSPISGHRSVSWYQQTPGQGLQFLFEYFSETQRNKGNFPGRFSGRQFSNSRSEMNVSTLELGDSALYLCASRLAGGPVEQYFGPGTRLTVT.

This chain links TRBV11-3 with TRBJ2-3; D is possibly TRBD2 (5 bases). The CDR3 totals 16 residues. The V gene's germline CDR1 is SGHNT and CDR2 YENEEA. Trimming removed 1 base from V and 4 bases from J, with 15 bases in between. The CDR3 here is CASSLGASGSADTQYF. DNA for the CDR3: TGTGCCAGCAGCTTAGGGGCGAGTGGGAGTGCAGATACGCAGTATTTT.

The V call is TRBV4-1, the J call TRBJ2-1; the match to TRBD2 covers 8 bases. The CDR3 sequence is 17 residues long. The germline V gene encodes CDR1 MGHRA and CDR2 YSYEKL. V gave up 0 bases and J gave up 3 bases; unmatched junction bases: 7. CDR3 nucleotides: TGCGCCAGCAGCCAAGATCATCGGGAGGGCCTCTACAATGAGCAGTTCTTC. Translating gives CASSQDHREGLYNEQFF.